This is a list of T cell receptor beta chains from one sample in a study of patients and donors after allogeneic stem cell transplantation. One entry per CDR3 protein results from TCRdb running MiXCR on the RT-PCR reads. The table lists roughly 250,000 distinct CDR3 sequences, 12% to 15% of them singletons. Sequenced: blood, either unsorted or a sorted T cell fraction (not recorded which). The receptors were gathered from a human donor who was either an allogeneic HSCT recipient or a stem cell or donor lymphocyte infusion donor (not recorded which). It is not recorded whose cells these are; they may come from a transplant donor. Both conserved end residues are part of each CDR3. Each record gives: J gene, V gene, CDR3 length, CDR3 protein.

>TRBJ2-7|TRBV6-9|17
CASSYSGTSGVQYEQYF
>TRBJ1-6|TRBV20-1|12
CSARDPDSPLHF
>TRBJ2-1|TRBV24-1|16
CATSDTTGPGGNEQFF
>TRBJ1-1|TRBV20-1|13
CSARDGTNTEAFF
>TRBJ1-6|TRBV25-1|16
CASSDNSVDPHSPLHF
>TRBJ2-7|TRBV15|14
CATSRDYQDYEQYF
>TRBJ1-2|TRBV15|14
CATSRDFEGYGYTF
>TRBJ1-5|TRBV12-3/TRBV12-4|15
CASSFTGGSNQPQHF
>TRBJ2-5|TRBV12-3/TRBV12-4|14
CASSLKGQGSTQYF
>TRBJ1-1|TRBV5-1|14
CASSAYTANTEAFF
>TRBJ1-6|TRBV12-3/TRBV12-4|13
CASNRQGTSPLHF
>TRBJ1-5|TRBV5-6|14
CASSLEGINQPQHF
>TRBJ1-2|TRBV20-1|15
CSARTGVRGSYGYTF
>TRBJ1-2|TRBV5-6|15
CASSRAPQGNYGYTF
>TRBJ2-2|TRBV24-1|18
CATSEVYGDIHNTGELFF
>TRBJ1-5|TRBV29-1|15
CSVKTDRGGNQPQHF
>TRBJ2-2|TRBV4-1|16
CASFDAIGGTTGELFF
>TRBJ2-4|TRBV18|13
CASSTTDKNIQYF
>TRBJ2-3|TRBV19|12
CASSTGWDTQYF
>TRBJ2-1|TRBV6-6|12
CASGTSDNEQFF
>TRBJ2-1|TRBV12-3/TRBV12-4|16
CASSLAEMVVYNEQFF
>TRBJ2-7|TRBV20-1|14
CSARTAGTNHEQYF
>TRBJ1-2|TRBV6-6|12
CASGLGEGGYTF
>TRBJ2-1|TRBV6-2/TRBV6-3|15
CASSYGGQYYNEQFF
>TRBJ1-1|TRBV5-4|15
CASSYWGTGHTEAFF
>TRBJ1-1|TRBV20-1|14
CSADLGQGRAEAFF
>TRBJ2-5|TRBV11-2|13
CASRVWLQETQYF
>TRBJ2-3|TRBV4-2|22
CASSPGWGGTSGGPSSTDTQYF
>TRBJ2-7|TRBV12-3/TRBV12-4|12
CASSPRNYEQYF
>TRBJ2-3|TRBV11-2|20
CASSLEGASGSRGGTDTQYF
>TRBJ2-1|TRBV5-1|15
CASSLFASGGAEQFF
>TRBJ2-3|TRBV28|14
CASSYTGQGDTQYF
>TRBJ1-1|TRBV6-1|13
CASTTGWDTEAFF
>TRBJ1-6|TRBV3-1|18
CASSQDGMWGSYNSPLHF
>TRBJ2-2|TRBV4-2|15
CASSQDVGNTGELFF
>TRBJ2-2|TRBV27|15
CASSFRLINTGELFF
>TRBJ2-5|TRBV7-9|16
CASSHKTGGSQETQYF
>TRBJ1-4|TRBV5-8|16
CASSSGQGPTNEKLFF
>TRBJ2-7|TRBV5-1|18
CASSFGPSRTGRGYEQYF
>TRBJ2-1|TRBV19|18
CASQYGGLAGGLNNEQFF
>TRBJ2-3|TRBV7-6|15
CASSLIRGPTDTQYF
>TRBJ2-4|TRBV6-2/TRBV6-3|13
CASSPIRGNIQYF
>TRBJ2-1|TRBV20-1|18
CSARVTRGGDPSYNEQFF
>TRBJ2-1|TRBV5-1|12
CASSPLNNEQFF
>TRBJ2-1|TRBV29-1|12
CSVEVRGNEQFF
>TRBJ2-7|TRBV20-1|14
CSASPTGNSYEQYF
>TRBJ2-5|TRBV30|14
CAFSEGDYQETQYF
>TRBJ1-5|TRBV10-3|15
CATSPDRDSNQPQHF
>TRBJ2-5|TRBV10-3|13
CAISVSSKETQYF
>TRBJ1-2|TRBV29-1|13
CSVLPGGDYGYTF
>TRBJ2-3|TRBV5-6|15
CASSKDPRARDTQYF
>TRBJ2-5|TRBV4-2|16
CASSQDNRLAGATQYF